This T cell receptor beta chain was sequenced for a study of T cell repertoires in cytomegalovirus infection. Study-wide context: An indication of both CMV infection and matching HLA type came from public TCR beta signatures.

MiXCR, run by TCRdb on the reads, gives a single entry per CDR3 protein. The sample has 750,000 to 950,000 distinct CDR3 sequences, 25% to 35% seen once; the top ten hold under 15%. On this clonotype itself: Its cognate antigen is unknown.

General observations from the study: What dominated the ex vivo response were HLA-C-restricted CMV-specific TCR beta clonotypes.

The trim removed 5 bases at V and 4 bases at J, leaving 14 bases unmatched. This CDR3 has 17 residues. Per the germline V gene, CDR1 is SGHVS and CDR2 is FNYEAQ. V is TRBV7-6 and J is TRBJ1-1; 9 bases map to TRBD1. The receptor's source is a human donor in good health (CMV status not recorded). Some clones in this sample may be carry-over from other donors' samples. The material was cultured CD8+ T cells from PBMCs, obtained from culture after CMV antigen stimulation. The CDR3 loop reads CASSHARTGTGTTEAFF. CDR3 in DNA: TGTGCCAGCAGCCACGCGAGAACCGGGACAGGGACCACTGAAGCTTTCTTT.